Each of the 20 T cell receptor beta chains below was sequenced from the same sample in a study of cytomegalovirus exposure and HLA in healthy donors. PCR primers comprised 60 Vbeta and 13 Jbeta primers. Sequenced by immunoSEQ multiplex PCR; TCRdb stores in-frame clones only, minus some. The sample shows 93,000 or so clones, more than 65% of them seen only once. The sample consisted of PBMCs. Receptor source: a woman between 18 and 29 years old in good health and CMV-seropositive.

This clone was picked up a small number of times. V usage is TRBV19 and J usage is TRBJ2-7, with 9 bases matching TRBD1. CDR3 size: 13 residues. In germline, CDR1 is LNHDA, CDR2 SQIVND (reference sequence). Trimming cost V 4 bases and J 6 bases; bases outside gene matches: 4. CDR3 sequence reads: CASSNRDRVEQYF. CDR3 in DNA: TGTGCCAGTAGTAACCGGGACAGGGTCGAGCAGTACTTC.

The rearrangement links TRBV27 to TRBJ1-1; TRBD1 matches 7 bases. The trim removed 6 bases at V and 0 bases at J, leaving 4 bases unmatched. Germline loops: CDR1 MNHEY, CDR2 SMNVEV (reference sequence). The CDR3 sequence is 14 residues long. The CDR3 DNA reads TGTGCCAGCAGACCCGGGACAGTGAACACTGAAGCTTTCTTT. The encoded protein is CASRPGTVNTEAFF.

J is TRBJ2-4 and V is TRBV10-3, with D perhaps TRBD1 (5 bases). The V gene lost 6 bases and the J gene lost 0 bases, with 9 bases spanning the gap. The CDR3 spans 14 residues. Per germline, CDR1 ENHRY and CDR2 SYGVKD. CDR3: CAISVGLAKNIQYF. The CDR3 bases are TGTGCCATCAGCGTGGGGCTAGCCAAAAACATTCAGTACTTC.

The V and J genes are TRBV29-1 and TRBJ2-7; the D gene is possibly TRBD1 (5 bases). The CDR3 length is 15 residues. V was cut by 5 bases and J by 3 bases, with 20 bases left in between. Germline V CDR1 and CDR2: SQVTM, ANQGSEA. This CDR3 reads CSVRQFSVKNYEQYF. Here the CDR3 DNA reads TGCAGCGTTCGACAGTTTTCGGTGAAAAACTACGAGCAGTACTTC.

This clone was seen once. The chain couples TRBV6-5 to TRBJ2-5; 7 bases line up with TRBD1. V lost 6 bases and J lost 5; bases outside the gene matches: 6. Germline V gene sequence: CDR1 MNHEY, CDR2 SVGAGI. CDR3 length equals 13 residues. The CDR3 coding sequence is TGTGCCAGCAGCTCTACAGGGGTGGAGACCCAGTACTTC. Translated, it gives CASSSTGVETQYF.

This clone was observed many times. This chain links TRBV6-5 with TRBJ1-5, with D perhaps TRBD1 (5 bases). Germline V gene data show CDR1 as MNHEY and CDR2 as SVGAGI. Trimming cost V 4 bases and J 2 bases, with 15 bases left between them. This CDR3 is 16 amino acids long. CDR3 residues: CASSSTPLQGNQPQHF. Here the CDR3 DNA reads TGTGCCAGCAGTTCAACCCCTCTACAGGGCAATCAGCCCCAGCATTTT.

The V call is TRBV5-1, the J call TRBJ2-7; TRBD2 agrees at 7 bases. From germline, CDR1 is SGHRS and CDR2 YFSETQ. Unmatched junction bases numbered 16, after V lost 5 bases and J lost 8 bases. The CDR3 sequence is 15 residues long. The CDR3 coding sequence is TGCGCCAGCAGTCTGGGGGGGGTTAGTTTGGGGAAGCAGTACTTC. Its translation: CASSLGGVSLGKQYF.

This clone was observed a handful of times. The chain combines TRBV2 with TRBJ2-1; TRBD2 aligns across 13 bases. Germline-derived CDR1 and CDR2 are SNHLY and FYNNEI. V lost 4 bases to trimming and J lost 10 bases; unmatched junction nucleotides: 1. The CDR3 consists of 13 residues. CDR3 nucleotide sequence: TGTGCCAGCAGTGGGACTAGCGGGGGCGAGCAGTTCTTC. Translation: CASSGTSGGEQFF. Using reference TRBV2 and TRBJ2-1 for the parts outside the CDR3, the full variable domain is EPEVTQTPSHQVTQMGQEVILRCVPISNHLYFYWYRQILGQKVEFLVSFYNNEISEKSEIFDDQFSVERPDGSNFTLKIRSTKLEDSAMYFCASSGTSGGEQFFGPGTRLTVL.

The J gene is TRBJ2-4, the V gene TRBV5-1; a weak D match, TRBD2 (6 bases). The V gene lost 4 bases and the J gene lost 3 bases, with 14 bases spanning the gap. This CDR3 has 15 residues. Germline lookup yields CDR1 SGHRS and CDR2 YFSETQ. CDR3: CASSPVLGGKNIQYF. The CDR3 nucleotides read TGCGCCAGCAGCCCGGTCCTGGGGGGCAAAAACATTCAGTACTTC.

This clone was detected only a few times. The rearrangement uses TRBV7-4 and TRBJ2-2; tentative D call: TRBD2 (5 bases). Per germline, CDR1 SGHVT and CDR2 SQSDAQ. The V gene lost 3 bases and the J gene lost 0 bases, with 11 bases spanning the gap. The CDR3 consists of 16 residues. The CDR3 DNA reads as TGTGCCAGCAGCTTTCAAAGGACTGCGAACACCGGGGAGCTGTTTTTT. This gives the protein CASSFQRTANTGELFF.

The chain carries TRBV2 and TRBJ1-1; D not certain. The CDR3 has 13 amino acids. CDR1 and CDR2 from the germline V gene are SNHLY and FYNNEI. Trimming cost V 7 bases and J 2 bases, with 11 bases left between them. CDR3 sequence reads: CASTKDINTEAFF. DNA of the CDR3: TGTGCCAGCACCAAAGACATCAACACTGAAGCTTTCTTT.

The chain is built from TRBV4-1 and TRBJ1-2, with TRBD1 identical over 10 bases. CDR3 length: 17 amino acids. J lost 4 bases, V lost 4 bases, and 12 bases had no gene match. From germline, CDR1 is MGHRA and CDR2 YSYEKL. DNA for the CDR3: TGCGCCAGCAGCCCCGGGACAGGGGCGTTTCGTTCCTATGGCTACACCTTC. Protein sequence: CASSPGTGAFRSYGYTF.

By proportion, this clone is medium-sized. The chain couples TRBV10-1 to TRBJ2-7, with D possibly being TRBD1 (7 bases). The germline V gene has CDR1 WNHNN and CDR2 SYGVQD (reference sequence). V was cut by 0 bases and J by 7 bases, with 13 bases left in between. The CDR3 extends over 14 amino acids. DNA for the CDR3: TGCGCCAGCAGTGAGTCCGACAGGGCGGGGGAGCAGTACTTC. Translating it yields CASSESDRAGEQYF.

V usage is TRBV11-3 and J usage is TRBJ2-3, with D perhaps matching TRBD2 (7 bases). V was trimmed by 2 bases and J by 6 bases, leaving 12 bases between them. The germline gives CDR1 SGHNT, CDR2 YENEEA. CDR3 length: 14 residues. The CDR3 loop is CASSLRGGSDTQYF. CDR3 DNA sequence: TGTGCCAGCAGCTTAAGGGGGGGCTCGGATACGCAGTATTTT.

The rearrangement links TRBV9 to TRBJ1-6, with 11 bases lining up with TRBD1. The germline V gene has CDR1 SGDLS and CDR2 YYNGEE. The CDR3 is 15 residues long. With V trimmed by 4 bases and J by 8 bases, 5 bases remained unmatched. The DNA of the CDR3 is TGTGCCAGCAGCCCGGCGGGACAGGGGGATTCACCCCTCCACTTT. It encodes CASSPAGQGDSPLHF.

The V and J genes are TRBV4-2 and TRBJ1-2; a possible D gene is TRBD1 (6 bases). V was trimmed by 0 bases and J by 3 bases, leaving 14 bases between them. This CDR3 has 16 amino acids. CDR1 and CDR2 (germline): LGHNA, YNFKEQ. This CDR3 reads CASSQDGGAGYYGYTF. The CDR3 DNA reads as TGTGCCAGCAGCCAAGATGGGGGGGCTGGGTACTATGGCTACACCTTC.

The V and J genes are TRBV12-2 and TRBJ2-2; TRBD2 was called by the table and not checked on the DNA. TRBV12-2 is described as a pseudogene. This CDR3 spans 18 amino acids. As DNA, the CDR3 is TGTGCAAGTCGCTTAAGGCCCGGTGGGGGGAGGAACACCGGGGAGCTGTTTTTT. Translation gives CASRLRPGGGRNTGELFF.

This chain uses TRBV7-6 with TRBJ1-5; 8 nucleotides align to TRBD1. The CDR3 covers 14 residues. The J segment lost 6 bases and the V segment lost 1 base, leaving 2 bases of the junction unmatched. Germline loops: CDR1 SGHVS, CDR2 FNYEAQ. CDR3 nucleotides: TGTGCCAGCAGCTTAGAACAGGGGGGTCAGCCCCAGCATTTT. Amino acids: CASSLEQGGQPQHF.

The J gene is TRBJ1-1, the V gene TRBV6-6, with a possible D match to TRBD1 (5 bases). The germline V gene has CDR1 MNHNY and CDR2 SVGAGI (reference sequence). The length of the CDR3 is 16 residues. V lost 2 bases and J 1 base, leaving 14 bases between the germline ends. The CDR3 sequence: CASSYPTGRENTEAFF. DNA of the CDR3: TGTGCCAGCAGTTACCCCACAGGCAGGGAGAACACTGAAGCTTTCTTT.

This clone was counted a few times. V is TRBV6-1 and J is TRBJ1-2; D unresolved. CDR1 is MNHNS and CDR2 is SASEGT in the germline V gene. This CDR3 comprises 14 residues. The V end lost 0 bases, the J end lost 4 bases, and 9 bases lay between the germline ends. For the CDR3, the DNA is TGTGCCAGCAGTGAAGCCGGGTCTTTCTATGGCTACACCTTC. Translation gives CASSEAGSFYGYTF.